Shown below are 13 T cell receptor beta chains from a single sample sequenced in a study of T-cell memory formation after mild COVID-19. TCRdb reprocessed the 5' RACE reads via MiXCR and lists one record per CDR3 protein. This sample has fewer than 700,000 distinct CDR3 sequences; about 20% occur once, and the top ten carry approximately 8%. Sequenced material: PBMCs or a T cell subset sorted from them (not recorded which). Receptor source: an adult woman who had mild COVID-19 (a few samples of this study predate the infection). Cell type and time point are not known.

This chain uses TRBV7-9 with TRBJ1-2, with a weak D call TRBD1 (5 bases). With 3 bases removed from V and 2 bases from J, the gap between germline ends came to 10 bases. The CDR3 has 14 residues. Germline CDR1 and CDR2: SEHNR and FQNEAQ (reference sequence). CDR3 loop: CASSLPGKNYGYTF. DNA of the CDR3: TGTGCCAGCAGCTTGCCAGGGAAGAACTATGGCTACACCTTC.

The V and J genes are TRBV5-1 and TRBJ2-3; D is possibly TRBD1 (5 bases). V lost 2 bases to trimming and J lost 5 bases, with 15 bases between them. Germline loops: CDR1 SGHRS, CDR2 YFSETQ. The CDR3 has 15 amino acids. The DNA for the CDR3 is TGCGCCAGCAGCTTACTCGGCAGGGAAGTAGATACGCAGTATTTT. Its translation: CASSLLGREVDTQYF.

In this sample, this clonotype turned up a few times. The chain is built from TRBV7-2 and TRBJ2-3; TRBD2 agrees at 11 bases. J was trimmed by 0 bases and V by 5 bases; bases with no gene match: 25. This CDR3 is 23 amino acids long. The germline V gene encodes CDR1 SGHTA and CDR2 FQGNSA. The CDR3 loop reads CASSLLGVALAGGGPPSTDTQYF. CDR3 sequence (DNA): TGTGCCAGCAGCCTCCTGGGGGTCGCGCTAGCGGGAGGTGGACCCCCTAGCACAGATACGCAGTATTTT.

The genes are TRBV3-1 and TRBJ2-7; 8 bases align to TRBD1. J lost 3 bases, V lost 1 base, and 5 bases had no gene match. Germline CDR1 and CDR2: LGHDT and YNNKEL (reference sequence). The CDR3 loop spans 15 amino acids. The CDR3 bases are TGTGCCAGCAGCCAAGCCGGGACAGGCCACTACGAGCAGTACTTC. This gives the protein CASSQAGTGHYEQYF.

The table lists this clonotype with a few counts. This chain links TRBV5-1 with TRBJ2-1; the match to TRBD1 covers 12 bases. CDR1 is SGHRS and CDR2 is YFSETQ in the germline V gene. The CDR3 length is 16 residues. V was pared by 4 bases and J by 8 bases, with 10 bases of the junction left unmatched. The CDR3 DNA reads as TGCGCCAGCAGCGCCCAGGGACAGGGGGCGGTTTATGAGCAGTTCTTC. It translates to CASSAQGQGAVYEQFF.

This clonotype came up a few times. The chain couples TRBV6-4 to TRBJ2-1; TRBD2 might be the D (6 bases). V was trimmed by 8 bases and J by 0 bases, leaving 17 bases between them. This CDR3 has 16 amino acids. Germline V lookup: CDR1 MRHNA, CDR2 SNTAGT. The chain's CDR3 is CASLTGVQSSYNEQFF. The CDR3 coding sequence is TGTGCCAGCTTAACGGGGGTCCAGAGCTCCTACAATGAGCAGTTCTTC.

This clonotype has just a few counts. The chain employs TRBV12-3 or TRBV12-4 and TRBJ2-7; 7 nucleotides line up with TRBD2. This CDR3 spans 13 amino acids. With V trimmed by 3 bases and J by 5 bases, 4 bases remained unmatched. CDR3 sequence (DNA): TGTGCCAGCAGTTTGGGAGGGGCTCACGAGCAGTACTTC. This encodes CASSLGGAHEQYF.

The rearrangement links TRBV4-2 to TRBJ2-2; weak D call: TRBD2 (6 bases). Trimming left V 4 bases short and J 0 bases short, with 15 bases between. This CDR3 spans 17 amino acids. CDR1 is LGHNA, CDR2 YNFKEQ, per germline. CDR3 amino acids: CASSPRSGPANTGELFF. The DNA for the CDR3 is TGTGCCAGCAGCCCAAGAAGCGGGCCAGCGAACACCGGGGAGCTGTTTTTT.

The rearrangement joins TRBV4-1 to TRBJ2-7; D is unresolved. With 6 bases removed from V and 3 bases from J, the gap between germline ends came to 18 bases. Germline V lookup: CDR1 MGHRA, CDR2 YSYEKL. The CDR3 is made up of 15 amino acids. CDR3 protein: CASSPQVSNFYEQYF. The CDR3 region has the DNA TGCGCCAGCAGTCCCCAGGTGTCCAACTTCTACGAGCAGTACTTC.

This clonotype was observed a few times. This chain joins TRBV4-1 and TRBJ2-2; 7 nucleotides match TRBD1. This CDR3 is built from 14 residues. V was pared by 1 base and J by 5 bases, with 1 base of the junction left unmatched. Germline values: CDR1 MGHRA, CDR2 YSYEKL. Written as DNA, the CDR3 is TGCGCCAGCAGCCAAGTCAGGGGGACCGGGGAGCTGTTTTTT. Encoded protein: CASSQVRGTGELFF.

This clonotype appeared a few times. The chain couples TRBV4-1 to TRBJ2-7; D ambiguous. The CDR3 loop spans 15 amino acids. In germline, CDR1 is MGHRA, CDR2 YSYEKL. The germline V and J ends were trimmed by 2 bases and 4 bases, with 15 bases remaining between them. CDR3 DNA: TGCGCCAGCAGCCAAAAGACCAACGCCGGGTACGAGCAGTACTTC. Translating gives CASSQKTNAGYEQYF.

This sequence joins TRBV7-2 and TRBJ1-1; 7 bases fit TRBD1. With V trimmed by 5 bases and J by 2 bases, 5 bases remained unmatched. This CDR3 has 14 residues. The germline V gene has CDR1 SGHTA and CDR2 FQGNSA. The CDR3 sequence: CASSGDSPNTEAFF. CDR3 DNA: TGTGCCAGCAGCGGGGACAGCCCAAACACTGAAGCTTTCTTT. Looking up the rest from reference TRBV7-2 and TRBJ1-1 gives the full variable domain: GAGVSQSPSNKVTEKGKDVELRCDPISGHTALYWYRQSLGQGLEFLIYFQGNSAPDKSGLPSDRFSAERTGGSVSTLTIQRTQQEDSAVYLCASSGDSPNTEAFFGQGTRLTVV.

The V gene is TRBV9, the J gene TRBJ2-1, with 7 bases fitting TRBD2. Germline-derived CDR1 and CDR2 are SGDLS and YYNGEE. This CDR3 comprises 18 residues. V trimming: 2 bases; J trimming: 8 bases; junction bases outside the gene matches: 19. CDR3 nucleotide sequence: TGTGCCAGCAGCGTCCTTGGTAGTCCGTCGACTAGCCCTCATGAGCAGTTCTTC. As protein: CASSVLGSPSTSPHEQFF.